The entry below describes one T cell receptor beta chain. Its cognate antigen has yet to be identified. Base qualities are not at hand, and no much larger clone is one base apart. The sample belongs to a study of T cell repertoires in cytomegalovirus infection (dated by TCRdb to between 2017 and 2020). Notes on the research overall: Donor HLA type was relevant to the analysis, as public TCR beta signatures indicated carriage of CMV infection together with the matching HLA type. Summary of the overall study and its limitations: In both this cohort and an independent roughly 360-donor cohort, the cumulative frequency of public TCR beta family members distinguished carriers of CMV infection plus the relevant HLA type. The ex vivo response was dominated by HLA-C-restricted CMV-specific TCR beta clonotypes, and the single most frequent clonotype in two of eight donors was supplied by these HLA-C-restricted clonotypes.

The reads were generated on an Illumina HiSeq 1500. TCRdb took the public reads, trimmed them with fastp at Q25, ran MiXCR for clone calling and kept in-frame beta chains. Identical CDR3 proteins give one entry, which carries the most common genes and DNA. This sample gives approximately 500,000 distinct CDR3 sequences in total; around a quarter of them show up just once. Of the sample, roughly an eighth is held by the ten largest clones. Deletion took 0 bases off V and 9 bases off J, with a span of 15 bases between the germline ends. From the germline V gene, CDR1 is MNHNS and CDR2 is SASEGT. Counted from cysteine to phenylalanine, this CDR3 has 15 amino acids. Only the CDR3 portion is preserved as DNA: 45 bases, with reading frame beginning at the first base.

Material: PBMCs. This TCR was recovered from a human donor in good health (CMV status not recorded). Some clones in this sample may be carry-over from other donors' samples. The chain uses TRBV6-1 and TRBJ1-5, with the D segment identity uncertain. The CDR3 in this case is CASSEAVGGGRPQHF. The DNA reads TGTGCCAGCAGTGAAGCGGTGGGCGGCGGTAGGCCCCAGCATTTT.